This T cell receptor beta chain was captured by sequencing in a study of blood T cell repertoires in COVID-19. Looking at the study overall: Sources were T cells, B-cell-depleted T cells, or PBMCs; the material itself was cDNA or gDNA.

CDR1 is SGHRS and CDR2 is YFSETQ in the germline V gene. The CDR3 is 15 residues long. V trimming: 5 bases; J trimming: 4 bases; junction bases outside the gene matches: 8. Original handling: Amplification from reference gene primers served as the basis for estimated nucleated cell counts. The protocol was immunoSEQ multiplex PCR, while the TCRdb copy is restricted to in-frame clones and leaves out a portion. V and J calls and clone size are copied from that table; D and trimming were computed from the DNA. The sample has 72,000 or so clones; 88% are singletons. Sequencing input: peripheral blood. This sequence was found in a man aged 50 to 59 with active COVID-19. The genes are TRBV5-1 and TRBJ1-1; 10 bases match TRBD1. The chain's CDR3 is CASSFTDRGRTEAFF. CDR3 coding DNA: TGCGCCAGCAGTTTCACAGACAGGGGGCGCACTGAAGCTTTCTTT.